This entry features one T cell receptor (beta chain) sequence. This entry belongs to a study of blood T cell repertoires in COVID-19. Sequencing was performed with immunoSEQ multiplex PCR; in TCRdb, only in-frame clones are kept and a portion is missing. The data show approximately 68,000 clones, with around nine tenths seen just once and 6.6% held by the top ten. The TCR was taken from a man aged 50-60 years with active COVID-19. Source material: peripheral blood.

This CDR3 reads CAIRGQEGTEAFF. Written as DNA, the CDR3 is TGTGCCATCAGGGGACAGGAGGGGACTGAAGCTTTCTTT. The genes are TRBV10-3 and TRBJ1-1; TRBD1 aligns across 8 bases. CDR3 length: 13 residues. Losses at the gene ends were 6 bases for V and 5 bases for J; bases not matched to a gene: 5. Germline CDR1 reads ENHRY; CDR2 reads SYGVKD.